This T cell receptor beta chain was obtained from a study of beta chain features in type 1 diabetes. Study-wide findings and caveats: Cells carrying high TCR expression could end up over-represented when cDNA is sequenced. When VDJ junctions were examined, type 1 diabetes patients showed fewer insertions and more deletions. In comparison with healthy donors, patients had naive, central memory and Treg TCRB repertoires that appeared more similar.

This clone was observed a handful of times. Its antigen is not identified. The isolated RNA, all of it, was reverse transcribed, so expressed TCRB transcripts were what got sequenced. TCRdb's copy holds only in-frame clones and misses some; the assay was immunoSEQ multiplex PCR. The profile shows some 150,000 clones, about 9.1% of them singletons. The CDR3 has 14 amino acids. V was trimmed by 4 bases and J by 8 bases, leaving 15 bases between them. Per germline, CDR1 SGHTA and CDR2 FQGNSA. Sorted CD4+ subsets: naive, central memory, regulatory, stem cell-like memory (CD45RO/CCR7/CD25/CD127/CD95/CD27 panel).

This clonotype was obtained from a woman aged 40 to 50 in good health. The chain combines TRBV7-2 with TRBJ2-1; D possibly corresponds to TRBD1 (6 bases). Sequenced: central memory CD4+ T cells from blood. CDR3 sequence reads: CASSSYQGLYEQFF. CDR3 nucleotide sequence: TGTGCCAGCAGCTCCTACCAGGGGCTTTATGAGCAGTTCTTC.